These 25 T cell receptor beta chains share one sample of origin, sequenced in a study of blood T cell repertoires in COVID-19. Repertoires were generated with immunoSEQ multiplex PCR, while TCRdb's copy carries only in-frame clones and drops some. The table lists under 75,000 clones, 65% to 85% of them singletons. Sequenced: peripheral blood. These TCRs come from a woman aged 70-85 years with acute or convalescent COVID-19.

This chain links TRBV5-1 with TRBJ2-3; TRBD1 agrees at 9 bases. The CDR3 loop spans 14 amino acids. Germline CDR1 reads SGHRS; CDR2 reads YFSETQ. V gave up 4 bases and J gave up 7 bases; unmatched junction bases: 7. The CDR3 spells CASSVGTGLHTQYF. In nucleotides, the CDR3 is TGCGCCAGCAGCGTCGGGACAGGGCTTCATACGCAGTATTTT.

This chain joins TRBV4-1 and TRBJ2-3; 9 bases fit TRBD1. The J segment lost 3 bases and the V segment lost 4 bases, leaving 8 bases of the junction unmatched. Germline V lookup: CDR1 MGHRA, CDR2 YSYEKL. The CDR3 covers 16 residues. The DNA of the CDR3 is TGCGCCAGCAGCCGCACGGGACAGGGAGGGACAGATACGCAGTATTTT. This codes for CASSRTGQGGTDTQYF.

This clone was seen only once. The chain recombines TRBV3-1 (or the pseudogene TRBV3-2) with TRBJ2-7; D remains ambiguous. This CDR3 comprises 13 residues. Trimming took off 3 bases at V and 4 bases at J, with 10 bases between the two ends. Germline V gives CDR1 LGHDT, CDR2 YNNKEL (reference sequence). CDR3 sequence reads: CASSQAWAYEQYF. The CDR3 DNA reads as TGTGCCAGCAGCCAGGCGTGGGCGTACGAGCAGTACTTC.

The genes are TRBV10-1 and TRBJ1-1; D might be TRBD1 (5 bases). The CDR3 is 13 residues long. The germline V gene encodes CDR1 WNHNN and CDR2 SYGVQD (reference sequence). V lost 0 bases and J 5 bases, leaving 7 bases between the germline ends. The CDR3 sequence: CASSESQGTEAFF. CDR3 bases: TGCGCCAGCAGTGAGTCCCAGGGAACTGAAGCTTTCTTT.

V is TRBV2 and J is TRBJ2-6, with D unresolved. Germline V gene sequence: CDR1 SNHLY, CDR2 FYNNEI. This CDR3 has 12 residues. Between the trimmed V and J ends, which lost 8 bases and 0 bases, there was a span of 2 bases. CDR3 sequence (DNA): TGTGCCAGCTACTCTGGGGCCAACGTCCTGACTTTC. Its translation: CASYSGANVLTF.

CDR3 loop: CASSFSGEDEQFF. CDR3 coding DNA: TGTGCCAGCAGTTTTAGCGGAGAGGATGAGCAGTTCTTC. The genes are TRBV12-3 or TRBV12-4 and TRBJ2-1, with D tentatively TRBD2 (6 bases). The CDR3 totals 13 residues. V gave up 3 bases and J gave up 8 bases, with 11 bases separating them.

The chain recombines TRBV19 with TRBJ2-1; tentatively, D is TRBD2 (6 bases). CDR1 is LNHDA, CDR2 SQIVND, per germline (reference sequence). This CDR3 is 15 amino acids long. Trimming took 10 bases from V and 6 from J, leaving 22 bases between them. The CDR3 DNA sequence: TGTGCCACCCCTGGGACCGAGACTAGATTCAATGAGCAGTTCTTC. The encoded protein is CATPGTETRFNEQFF.

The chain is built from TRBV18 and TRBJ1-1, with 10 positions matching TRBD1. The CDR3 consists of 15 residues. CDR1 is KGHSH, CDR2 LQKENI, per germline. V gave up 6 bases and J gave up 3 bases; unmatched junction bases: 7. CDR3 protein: CASSWDRGIDTEAFF. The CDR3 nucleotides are TGTGCCAGCTCCTGGGACAGGGGAATCGACACTGAAGCTTTCTTT.

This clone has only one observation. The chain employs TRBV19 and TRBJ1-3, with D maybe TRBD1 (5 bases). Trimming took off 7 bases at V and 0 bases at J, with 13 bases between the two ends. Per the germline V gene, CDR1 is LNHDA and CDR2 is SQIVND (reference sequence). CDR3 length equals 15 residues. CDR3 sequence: CASMGQESSGNTIYF. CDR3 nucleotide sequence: TGTGCCAGTATGGGGCAGGAGAGCTCTGGAAACACCATATATTTT.

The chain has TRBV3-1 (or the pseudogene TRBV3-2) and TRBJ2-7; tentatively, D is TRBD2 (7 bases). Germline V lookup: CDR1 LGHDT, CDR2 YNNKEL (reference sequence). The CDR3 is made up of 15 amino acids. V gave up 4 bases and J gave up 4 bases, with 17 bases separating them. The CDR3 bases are TGTGCCAGCAGCCGGGGACGGGGGGCTTCTTACGAGCAGTACTTC. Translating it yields CASSRGRGASYEQYF.

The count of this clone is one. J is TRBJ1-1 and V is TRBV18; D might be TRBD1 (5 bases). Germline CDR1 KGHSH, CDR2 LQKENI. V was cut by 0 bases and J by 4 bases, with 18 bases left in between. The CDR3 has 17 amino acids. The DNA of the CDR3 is TGTGCCAGCTCACCACCGGTGGGCAGGGTCTCGATCACTGAAGCTTTCTTT. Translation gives CASSPPVGRVSITEAFF. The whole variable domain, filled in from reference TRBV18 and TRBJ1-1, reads NAGVMQNPRHLVRRRGQEARLRCSPMKGHSHVYWYRQLPEEGLKFMVYLQKENIIDESGMPKERFSAEFPKEGPSILRIQQVVRGDSAAYFCASSPPVGRVSITEAFFGQGTRLTVV.

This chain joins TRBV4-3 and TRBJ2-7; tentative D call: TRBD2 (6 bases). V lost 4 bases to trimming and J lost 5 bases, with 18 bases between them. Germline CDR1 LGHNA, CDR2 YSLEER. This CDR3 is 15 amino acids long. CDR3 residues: CASSPSPTSSNEQYF. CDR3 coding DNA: TGCGCCAGCAGCCCATCGCCGACTAGTTCCAACGAGCAGTACTTC.

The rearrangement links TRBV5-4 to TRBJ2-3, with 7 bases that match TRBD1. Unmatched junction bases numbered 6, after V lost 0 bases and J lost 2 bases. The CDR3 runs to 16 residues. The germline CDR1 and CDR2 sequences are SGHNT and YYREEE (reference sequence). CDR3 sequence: CASSLVTGTYTDTQYF. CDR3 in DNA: TGTGCCAGCAGCTTGGTGACAGGGACCTACACAGATACGCAGTATTTT.

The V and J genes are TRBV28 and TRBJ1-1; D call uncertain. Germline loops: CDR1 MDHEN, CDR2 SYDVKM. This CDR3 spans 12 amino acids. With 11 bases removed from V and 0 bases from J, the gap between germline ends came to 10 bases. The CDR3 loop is CAGGRMNTEAFF. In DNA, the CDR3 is TGTGCCGGCGGTAGAATGAACACTGAAGCTTTCTTT.

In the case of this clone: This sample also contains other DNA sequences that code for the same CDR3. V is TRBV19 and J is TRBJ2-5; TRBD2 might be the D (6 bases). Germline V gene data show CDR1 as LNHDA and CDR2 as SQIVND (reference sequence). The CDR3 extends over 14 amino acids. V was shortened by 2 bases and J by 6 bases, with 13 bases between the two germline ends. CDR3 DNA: TGTGCCAGTAGTATAAAGGAGGGGCGACAGACCCAGTACTTC. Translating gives CASSIKEGRQTQYF.

The CDR3 DNA sequence: TGTGCCAGCAGCCCAGGGACAGGTGGCAATCAGCCCCAGCATTTT. It encodes CASSPGTGGNQPQHF. The genes are TRBV7-2 and TRBJ1-5; TRBD1 matches at 8 bases. The CDR3 is made up of 15 amino acids. Trimming removed 5 bases from V and 2 bases from J; junction bases left unmatched: 5. Germline V gene data show CDR1 as SGHTA and CDR2 as FQGNSA.

CDR3 in amino acids: CASSPSGGGARDTQYF. The CDR3 region has the DNA TGTGCCAGCAGCCCCAGTGGCGGGGGGGCCAGAGATACGCAGTATTTT. The V and J genes are TRBV7-3 and TRBJ2-3; 9 bases line up with TRBD2. Germline lookup yields CDR1 SGHTA and CDR2 FQGTGA. This CDR3 spans 16 amino acids. V shed 5 bases, J shed 5 bases, and the junction held 11 bases outside the gene matches.

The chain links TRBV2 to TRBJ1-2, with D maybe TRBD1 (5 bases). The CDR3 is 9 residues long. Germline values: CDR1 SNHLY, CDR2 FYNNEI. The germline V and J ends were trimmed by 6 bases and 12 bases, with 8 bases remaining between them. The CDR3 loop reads CASRGEDTF. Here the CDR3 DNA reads TGTGCCAGCAGAGGGGAGGACACCTTC.

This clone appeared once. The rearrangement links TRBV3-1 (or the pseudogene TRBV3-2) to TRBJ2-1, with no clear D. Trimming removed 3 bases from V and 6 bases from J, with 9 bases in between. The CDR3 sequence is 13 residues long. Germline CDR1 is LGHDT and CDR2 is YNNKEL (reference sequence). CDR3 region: CASSHEVINEQFF. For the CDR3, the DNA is TGTGCCAGCAGCCACGAGGTCATCAATGAGCAGTTCTTC.

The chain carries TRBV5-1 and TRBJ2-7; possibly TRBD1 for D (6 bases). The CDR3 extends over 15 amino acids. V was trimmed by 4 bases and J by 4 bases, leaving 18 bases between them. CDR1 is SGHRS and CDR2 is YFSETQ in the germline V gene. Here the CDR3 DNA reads TGCGCCAGCAGCGAGTCAGGGGCTACTCTGTACGAGCAGTACTTC. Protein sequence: CASSESGATLYEQYF. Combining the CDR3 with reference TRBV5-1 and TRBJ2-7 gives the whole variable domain KAGVTQTPRYLIKTRGQQVTLSCSPISGHRSVSWYQQTPGQGLQFLFEYFSETQRNKGNFPGRFSGRQFSNSRSEMNVSTLELGDSALYLCASSESGATLYEQYFGPGTRLTVT.

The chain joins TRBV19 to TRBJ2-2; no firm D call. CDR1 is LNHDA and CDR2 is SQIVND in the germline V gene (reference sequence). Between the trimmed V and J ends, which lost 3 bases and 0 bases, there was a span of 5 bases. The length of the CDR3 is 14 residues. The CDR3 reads CASSISANTGELFF. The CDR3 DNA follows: TGTGCCAGTAGTATTTCCGCGAACACCGGGGAGCTGTTTTTT.

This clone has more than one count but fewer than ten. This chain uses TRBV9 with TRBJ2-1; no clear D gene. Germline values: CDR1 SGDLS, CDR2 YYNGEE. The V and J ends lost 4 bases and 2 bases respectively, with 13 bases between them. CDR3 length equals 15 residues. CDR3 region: CASSTLDGAYNEQFF. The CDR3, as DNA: TGTGCCAGCAGCACATTAGACGGAGCCTACAATGAGCAGTTCTTC. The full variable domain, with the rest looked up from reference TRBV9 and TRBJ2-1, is DSGVTQTPKHLITATGQRVTLRCSPRSGDLSVYWYQQSLDQGLQFLIQYYNGEERAKGNILERFSAQQFPDLHSELNLSSLELGDSALYFCASSTLDGAYNEQFFGPGTRLTVL.

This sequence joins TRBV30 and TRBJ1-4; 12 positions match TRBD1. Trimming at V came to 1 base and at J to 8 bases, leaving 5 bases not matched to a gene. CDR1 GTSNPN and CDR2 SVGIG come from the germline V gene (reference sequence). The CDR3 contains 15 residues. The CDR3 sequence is CAWSGGTGGREKLFF. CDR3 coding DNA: TGTGCCTGGAGTGGGGGGACAGGGGGCCGGGAAAAACTGTTTTTT. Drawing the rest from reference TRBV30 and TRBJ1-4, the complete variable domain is SQTIHQWPATLVQPVGSPLSLECTVEGTSNPNLYWYRQAAGRGLQLLFYSVGIGQISSEVPQNLSASRPQDRQFILSSKKLLLSDSGFYLCAWSGGTGGREKLFFGSGTQLSVL.

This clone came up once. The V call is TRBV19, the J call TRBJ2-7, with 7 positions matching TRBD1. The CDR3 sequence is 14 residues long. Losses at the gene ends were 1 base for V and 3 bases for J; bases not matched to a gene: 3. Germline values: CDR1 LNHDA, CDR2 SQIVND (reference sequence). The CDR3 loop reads CASSIAPGGYEQYF. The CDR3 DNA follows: TGTGCCAGTAGTATAGCCCCAGGGGGCTACGAGCAGTACTTC.

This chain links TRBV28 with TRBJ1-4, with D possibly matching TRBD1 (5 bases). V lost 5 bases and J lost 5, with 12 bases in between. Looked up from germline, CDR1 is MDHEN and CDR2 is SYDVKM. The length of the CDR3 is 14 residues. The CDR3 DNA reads TGTGCCAGCAGTGGGGGGACGGCAAATGAAAAACTGTTTTTT. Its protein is CASSGGTANEKLFF.